The source of this T cell receptor (beta chain) is a study of CD8 T cells in ankylosing spondylitis. TCRdb used MiXCR to reprocess the 5' RACE reads, holding one entry per CDR3 protein. The table records roughly 150,000 distinct CDR3 sequences, around 8.9% of them present only once. From germline, CDR1 is DFQATT and CDR2 SNEGSKA (reference sequence). Trimming left V 6 bases short and J 2 bases short, with 12 bases between. The length of the CDR3 is 13 residues. Sample: blood, either unsorted or a sorted T cell fraction (not recorded which). The chain employs TRBV20-1 and TRBJ2-3; perhaps TRBD2 as D (5 bases). The TCR originated in a female donor with ankylosing spondylitis or in good health (not recorded which). CDR3 nucleotides: TGCAGTGCCCAGACTAACCCCACAGATACGCAGTATTTT. This codes for CSAQTNPTDTQYF.